This T cell receptor (beta chain) was retrieved from a study of shared clonotypes between healthy human individuals. The method was immunoSEQ multiplex PCR; TCRdb's version includes in-frame clones alone and lacks a portion of them. The table shows around 1 million clones, with 76% occurring only once. Germline CDR1 LNHDA, CDR2 SQIVND (reference sequence). The length of the CDR3 is 13 residues. V trimming: 3 bases; J trimming: 5 bases; junction bases outside the gene matches: 3. The sequence derives from a man younger than 35 in good health. V and J are TRBV19 and TRBJ2-5; TRBD2 aligns across 7 bases. Sequenced sample: memory CD4+ T cells sorted from blood. Subset noted: CD45RA-negative fraction. CDR3 nucleotide sequence: TGTGCCAGTAGTATCTCGCGGGAGGAGACCCAGTACTTC. Amino acids: CASSISREETQYF.